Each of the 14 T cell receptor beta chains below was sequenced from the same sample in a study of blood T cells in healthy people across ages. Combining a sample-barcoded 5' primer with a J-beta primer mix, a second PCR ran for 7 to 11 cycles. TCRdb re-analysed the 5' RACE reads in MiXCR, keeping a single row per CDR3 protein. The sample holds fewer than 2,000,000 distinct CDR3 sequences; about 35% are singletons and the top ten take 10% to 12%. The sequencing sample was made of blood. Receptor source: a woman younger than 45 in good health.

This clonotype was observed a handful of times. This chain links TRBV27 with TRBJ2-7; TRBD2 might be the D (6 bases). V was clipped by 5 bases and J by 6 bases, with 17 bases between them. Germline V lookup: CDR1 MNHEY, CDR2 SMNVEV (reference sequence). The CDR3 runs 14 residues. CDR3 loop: CASSSSAAGFEQYF. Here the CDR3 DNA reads TGTGCCAGCAGTAGCAGCGCCGCGGGATTCGAGCAGTACTTC.

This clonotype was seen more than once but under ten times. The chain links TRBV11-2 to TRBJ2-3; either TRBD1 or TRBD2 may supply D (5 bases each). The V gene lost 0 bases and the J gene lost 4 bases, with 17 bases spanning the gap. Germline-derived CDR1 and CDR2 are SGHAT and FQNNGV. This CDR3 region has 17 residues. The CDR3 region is CASSLDRRKGSADTQYF. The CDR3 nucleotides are TGTGCCAGCAGCTTAGATCGGAGGAAGGGGTCTGCAGATACGCAGTATTTT.

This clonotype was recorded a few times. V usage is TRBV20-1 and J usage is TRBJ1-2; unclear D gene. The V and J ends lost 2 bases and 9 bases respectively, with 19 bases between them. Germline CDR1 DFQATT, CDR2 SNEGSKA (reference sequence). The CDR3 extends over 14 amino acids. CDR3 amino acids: CSARSREWENRYTF. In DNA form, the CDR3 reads TGCAGTGCTAGATCCCGGGAGTGGGAGAATCGCTACACCTTC.

CDR3 protein: CASSQDLAHEQFF. Written as DNA, the CDR3 is TGTGCCAGCAGCCAAGATCTTGCCCATGAGCAGTTCTTC. The chain has TRBV3-1 and TRBJ2-1; D is uncertain. The CDR3 length is 13 residues. Per germline, CDR1 LGHDT and CDR2 YNNKEL (reference sequence). V shed 0 bases and J shed 8 bases, with 8 bases lying between them.

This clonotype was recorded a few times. CDR3 in DNA: TGTGCCAGCTCACCACCCCCTGAGGGGGCCTTTCACCAAGAGACCCAGTACTTC. This translates into CASSPPPEGAFHQETQYF. The J gene is TRBJ2-5, the V gene TRBV18, with TRBD1 matching over 7 bases. Germline trimming cut 0 bases from V and 0 bases from J; bases unmatched to any gene: 10. The CDR3 runs to 18 residues. CDR1 is KGHSH, CDR2 LQKENI, per germline.

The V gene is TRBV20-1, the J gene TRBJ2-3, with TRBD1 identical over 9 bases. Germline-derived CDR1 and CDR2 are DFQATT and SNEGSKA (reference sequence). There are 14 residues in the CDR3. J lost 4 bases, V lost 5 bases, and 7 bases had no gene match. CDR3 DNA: TGCAGTGCTTCTTTGGGACAGGGTTCAGATACGCAGTATTTT. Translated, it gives CSASLGQGSDTQYF.

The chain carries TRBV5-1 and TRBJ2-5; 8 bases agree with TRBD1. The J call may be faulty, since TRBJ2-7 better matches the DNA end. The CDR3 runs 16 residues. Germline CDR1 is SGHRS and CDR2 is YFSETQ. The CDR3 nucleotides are TGCGCCAGCAGCTCCGTAGCCGGGACAGGCCCATCCGAGCAGTACTTC. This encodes CASSSVAGTGPSEQYF.

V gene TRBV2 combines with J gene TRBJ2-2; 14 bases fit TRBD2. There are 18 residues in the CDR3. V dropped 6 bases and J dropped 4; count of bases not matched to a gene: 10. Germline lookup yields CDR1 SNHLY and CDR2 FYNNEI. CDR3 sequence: CASRQTSGRALGTGELFF. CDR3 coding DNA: TGTGCCAGCAGGCAGACTAGCGGGAGGGCCCTCGGCACCGGGGAGCTGTTTTTT.

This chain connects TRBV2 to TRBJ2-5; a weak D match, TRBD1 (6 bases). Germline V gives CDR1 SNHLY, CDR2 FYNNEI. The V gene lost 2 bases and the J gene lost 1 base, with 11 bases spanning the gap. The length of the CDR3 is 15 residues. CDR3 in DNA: TGTGCCAGCAGTGAATGGGCAGGGGCCCAAGAGACCCAGTACTTC. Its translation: CASSEWAGAQETQYF.

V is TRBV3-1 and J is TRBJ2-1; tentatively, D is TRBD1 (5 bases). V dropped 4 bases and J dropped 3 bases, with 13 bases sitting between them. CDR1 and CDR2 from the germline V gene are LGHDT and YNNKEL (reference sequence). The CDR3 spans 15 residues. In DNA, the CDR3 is TGTGCCAGCAGCCCCGAGGAAGGGGTCTACAATGAGCAGTTCTTC. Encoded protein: CASSPEEGVYNEQFF.

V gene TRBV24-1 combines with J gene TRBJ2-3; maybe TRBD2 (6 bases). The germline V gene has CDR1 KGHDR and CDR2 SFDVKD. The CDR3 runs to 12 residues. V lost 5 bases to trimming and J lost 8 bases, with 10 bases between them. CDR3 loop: CATSAAGSTQYF. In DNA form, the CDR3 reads TGTGCCACCAGTGCTGCGGGGAGTACGCAGTATTTT.

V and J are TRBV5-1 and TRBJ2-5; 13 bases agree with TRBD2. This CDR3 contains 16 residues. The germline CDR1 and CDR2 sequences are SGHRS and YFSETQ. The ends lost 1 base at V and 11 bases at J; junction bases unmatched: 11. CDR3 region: CASSLKGTSGEGRQYF. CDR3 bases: TGCGCCAGCAGCTTGAAGGGGACTAGCGGGGAAGGTCGGCAGTACTTC.

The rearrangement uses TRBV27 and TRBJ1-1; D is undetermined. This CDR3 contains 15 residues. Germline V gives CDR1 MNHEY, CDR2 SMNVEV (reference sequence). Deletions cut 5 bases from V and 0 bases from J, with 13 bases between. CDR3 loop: CASSRSSYVNTEAFF. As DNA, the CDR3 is TGTGCCAGCAGTAGATCATCTTATGTGAACACTGAAGCTTTCTTT.

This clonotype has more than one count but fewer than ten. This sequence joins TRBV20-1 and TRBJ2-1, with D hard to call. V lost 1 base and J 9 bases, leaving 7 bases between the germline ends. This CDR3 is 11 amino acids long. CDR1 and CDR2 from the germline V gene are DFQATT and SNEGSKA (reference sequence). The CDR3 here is CSARGLPEQFF. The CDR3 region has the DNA TGCAGTGCTAGAGGCCTCCCTGAGCAGTTCTTC.